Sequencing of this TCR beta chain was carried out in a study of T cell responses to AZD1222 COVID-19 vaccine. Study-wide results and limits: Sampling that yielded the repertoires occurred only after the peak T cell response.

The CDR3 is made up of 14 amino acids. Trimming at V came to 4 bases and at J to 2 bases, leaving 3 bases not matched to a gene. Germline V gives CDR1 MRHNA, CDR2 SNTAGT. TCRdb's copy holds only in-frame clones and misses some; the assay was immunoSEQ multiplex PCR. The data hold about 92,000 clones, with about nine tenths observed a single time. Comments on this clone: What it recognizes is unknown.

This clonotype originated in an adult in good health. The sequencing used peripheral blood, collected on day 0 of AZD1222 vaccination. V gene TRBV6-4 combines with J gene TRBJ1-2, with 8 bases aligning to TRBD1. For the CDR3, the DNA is TGTGCCAGCAGTGCATCAGGGGGCAACTATGGCTACACCTTC. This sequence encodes CASSASGGNYGYTF.